This T cell receptor beta chain is from a study of T cell responses to AZD1222 COVID-19 vaccine. This clone came up once. What it binds is unknown. A junction boundary mismatches the germline segment, possibly from a read error. Sequencing was performed with immunoSEQ multiplex PCR; in TCRdb, only in-frame clones are kept and a portion is missing. The table includes 100,000 or so clones, about 90% detected once. Regarding the study as a whole: Seropositive at baseline were only five or six AZD1222 recipients.

The CDR3 runs to 17 residues. The germline gives CDR1 SGHRS, CDR2 YFSETQ. The sequence was collected from an adult in good health. The sequencing here drew on peripheral blood, taken on day 0 of AZD1222 vaccination. The chain combines TRBV5-1 with TRBJ1-5; 11 bases align to TRBD1. CDR3 protein: CASSLVGQGVHNQPQHF. The DNA of the CDR3 is TGTGCCAGCAGCTTGGTGGGACAGGGGGTCCATAATCAGCCCCAGCATTTT.